This T cell receptor (beta chain) came from a study of CD8 T cells in ankylosing spondylitis. Study conclusions and caveats: Ankylosing spondylitis blood seemed to carry a telltale TCR beta motif made of seven or eight highly homologous variants.

V gave up 4 bases and J gave up 6 bases, with 3 bases separating them. CDR1 MNHNS and CDR2 SASEGT come from the germline V gene. The CDR3 covers 11 residues. Turning to this clonotype: Its antigen is not known.

TCRdb processed the 5' RACE reads anew with MiXCR; each CDR3 protein has one entry. The profile shows over 600,000 distinct CDR3 sequences, around 17% of them singletons. The V and J genes are TRBV6-1 and TRBJ1-4; no reliable D call. Material: blood, either unsorted or a sorted T cell fraction (not recorded which). The sequence was collected from a male donor with ankylosing spondylitis. The CDR3 loop reads CASSADEKLFF. The CDR3 DNA follows: TGTGCCAGCAGTGCGGATGAAAAACTGTTTTTT.